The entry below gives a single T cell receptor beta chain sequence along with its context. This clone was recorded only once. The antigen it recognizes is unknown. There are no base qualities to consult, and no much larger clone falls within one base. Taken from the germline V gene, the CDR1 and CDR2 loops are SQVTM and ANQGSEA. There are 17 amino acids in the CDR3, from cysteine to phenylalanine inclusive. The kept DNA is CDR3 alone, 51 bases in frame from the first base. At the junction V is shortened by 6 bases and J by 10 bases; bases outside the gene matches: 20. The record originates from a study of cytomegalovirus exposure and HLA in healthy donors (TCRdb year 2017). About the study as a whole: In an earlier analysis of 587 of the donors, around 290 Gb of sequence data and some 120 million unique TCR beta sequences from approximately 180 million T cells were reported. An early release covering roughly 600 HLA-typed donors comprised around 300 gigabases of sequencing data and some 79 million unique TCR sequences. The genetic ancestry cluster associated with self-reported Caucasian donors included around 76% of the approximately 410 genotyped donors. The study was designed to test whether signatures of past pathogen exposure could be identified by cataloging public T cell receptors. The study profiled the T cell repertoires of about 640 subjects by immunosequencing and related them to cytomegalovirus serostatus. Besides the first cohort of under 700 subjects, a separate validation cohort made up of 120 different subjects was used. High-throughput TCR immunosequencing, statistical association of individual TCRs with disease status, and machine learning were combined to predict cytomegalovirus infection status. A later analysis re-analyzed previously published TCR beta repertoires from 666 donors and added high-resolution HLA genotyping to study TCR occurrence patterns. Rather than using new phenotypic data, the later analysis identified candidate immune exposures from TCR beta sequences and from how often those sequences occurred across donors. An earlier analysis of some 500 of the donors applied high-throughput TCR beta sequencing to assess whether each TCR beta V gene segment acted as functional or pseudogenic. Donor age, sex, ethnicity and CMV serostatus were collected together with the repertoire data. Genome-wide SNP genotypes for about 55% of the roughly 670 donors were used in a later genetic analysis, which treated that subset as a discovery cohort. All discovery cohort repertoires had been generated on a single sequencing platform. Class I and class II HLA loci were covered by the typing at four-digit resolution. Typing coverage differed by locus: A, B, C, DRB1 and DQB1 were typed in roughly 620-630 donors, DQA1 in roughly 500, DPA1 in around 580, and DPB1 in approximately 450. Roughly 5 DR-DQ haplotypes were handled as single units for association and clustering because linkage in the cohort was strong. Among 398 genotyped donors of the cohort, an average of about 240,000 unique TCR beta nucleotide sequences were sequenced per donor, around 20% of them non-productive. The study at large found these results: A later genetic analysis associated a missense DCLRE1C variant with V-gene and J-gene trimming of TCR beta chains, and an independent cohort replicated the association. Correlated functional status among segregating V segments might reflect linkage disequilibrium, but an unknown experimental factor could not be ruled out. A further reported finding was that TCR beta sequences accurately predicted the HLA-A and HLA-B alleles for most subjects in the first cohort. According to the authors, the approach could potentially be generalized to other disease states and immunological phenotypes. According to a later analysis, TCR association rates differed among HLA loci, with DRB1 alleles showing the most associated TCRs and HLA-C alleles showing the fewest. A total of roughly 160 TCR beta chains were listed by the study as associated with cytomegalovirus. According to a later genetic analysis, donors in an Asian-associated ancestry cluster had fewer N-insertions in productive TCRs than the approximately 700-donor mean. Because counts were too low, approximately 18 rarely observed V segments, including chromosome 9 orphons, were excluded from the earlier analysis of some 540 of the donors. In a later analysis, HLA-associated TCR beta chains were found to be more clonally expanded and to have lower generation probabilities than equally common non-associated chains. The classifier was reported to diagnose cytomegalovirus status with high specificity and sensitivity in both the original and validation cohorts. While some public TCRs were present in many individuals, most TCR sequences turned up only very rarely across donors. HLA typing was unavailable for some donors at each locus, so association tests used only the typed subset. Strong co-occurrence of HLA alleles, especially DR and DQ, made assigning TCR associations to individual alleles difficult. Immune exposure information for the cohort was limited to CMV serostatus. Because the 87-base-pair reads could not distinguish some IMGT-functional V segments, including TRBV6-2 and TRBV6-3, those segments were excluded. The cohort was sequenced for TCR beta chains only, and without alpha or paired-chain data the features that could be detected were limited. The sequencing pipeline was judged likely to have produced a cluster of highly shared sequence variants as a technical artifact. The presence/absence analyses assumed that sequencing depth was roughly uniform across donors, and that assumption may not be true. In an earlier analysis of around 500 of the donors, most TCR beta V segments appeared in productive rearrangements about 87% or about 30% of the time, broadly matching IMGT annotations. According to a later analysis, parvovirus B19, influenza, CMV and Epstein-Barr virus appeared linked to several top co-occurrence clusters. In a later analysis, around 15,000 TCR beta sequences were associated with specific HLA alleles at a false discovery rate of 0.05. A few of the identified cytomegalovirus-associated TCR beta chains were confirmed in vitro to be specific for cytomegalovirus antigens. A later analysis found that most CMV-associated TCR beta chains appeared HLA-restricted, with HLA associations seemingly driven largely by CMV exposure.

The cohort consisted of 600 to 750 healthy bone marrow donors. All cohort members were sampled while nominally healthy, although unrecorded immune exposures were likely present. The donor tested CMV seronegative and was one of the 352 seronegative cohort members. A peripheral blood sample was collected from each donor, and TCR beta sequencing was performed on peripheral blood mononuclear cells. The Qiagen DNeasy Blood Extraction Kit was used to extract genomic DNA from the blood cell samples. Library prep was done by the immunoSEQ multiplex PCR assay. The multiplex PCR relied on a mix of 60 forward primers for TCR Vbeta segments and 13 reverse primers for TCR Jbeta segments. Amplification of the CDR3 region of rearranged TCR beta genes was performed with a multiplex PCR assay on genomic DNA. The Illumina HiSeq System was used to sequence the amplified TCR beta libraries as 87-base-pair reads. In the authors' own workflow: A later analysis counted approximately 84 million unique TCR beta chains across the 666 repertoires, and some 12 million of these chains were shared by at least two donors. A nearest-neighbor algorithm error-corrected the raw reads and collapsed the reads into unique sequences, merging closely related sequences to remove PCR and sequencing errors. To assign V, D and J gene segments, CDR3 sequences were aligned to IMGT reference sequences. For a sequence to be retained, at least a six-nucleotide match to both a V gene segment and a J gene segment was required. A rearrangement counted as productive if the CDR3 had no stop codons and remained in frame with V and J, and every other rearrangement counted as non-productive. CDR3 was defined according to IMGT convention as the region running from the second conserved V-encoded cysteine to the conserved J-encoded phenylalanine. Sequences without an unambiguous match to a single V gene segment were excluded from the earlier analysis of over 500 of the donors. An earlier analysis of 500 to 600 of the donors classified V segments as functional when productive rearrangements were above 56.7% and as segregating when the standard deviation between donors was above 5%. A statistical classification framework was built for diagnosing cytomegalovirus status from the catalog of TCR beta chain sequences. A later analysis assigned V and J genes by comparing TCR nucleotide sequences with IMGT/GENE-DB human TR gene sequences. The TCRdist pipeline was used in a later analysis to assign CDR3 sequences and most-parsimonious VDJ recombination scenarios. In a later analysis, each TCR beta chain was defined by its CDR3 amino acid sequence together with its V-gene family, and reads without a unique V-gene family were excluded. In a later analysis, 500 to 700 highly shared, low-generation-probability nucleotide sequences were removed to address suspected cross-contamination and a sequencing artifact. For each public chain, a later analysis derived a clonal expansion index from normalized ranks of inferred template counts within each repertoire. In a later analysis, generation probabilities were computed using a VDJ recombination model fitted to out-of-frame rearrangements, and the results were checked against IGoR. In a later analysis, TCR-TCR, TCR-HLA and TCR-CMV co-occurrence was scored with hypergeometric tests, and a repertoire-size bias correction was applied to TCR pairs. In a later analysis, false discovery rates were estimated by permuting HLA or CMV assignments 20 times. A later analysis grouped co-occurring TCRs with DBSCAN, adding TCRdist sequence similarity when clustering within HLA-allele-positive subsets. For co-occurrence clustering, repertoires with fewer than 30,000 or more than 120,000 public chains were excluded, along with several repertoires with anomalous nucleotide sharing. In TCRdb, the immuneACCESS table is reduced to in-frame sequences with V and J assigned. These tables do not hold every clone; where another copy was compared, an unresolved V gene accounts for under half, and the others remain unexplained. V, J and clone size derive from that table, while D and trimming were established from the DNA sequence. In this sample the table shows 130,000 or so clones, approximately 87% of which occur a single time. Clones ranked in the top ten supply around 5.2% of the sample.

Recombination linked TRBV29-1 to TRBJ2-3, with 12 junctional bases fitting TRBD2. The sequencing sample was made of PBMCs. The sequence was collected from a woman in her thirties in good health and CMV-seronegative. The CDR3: CSVAASTSGGLGSAQYF. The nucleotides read TGCAGCGTCGCCGCCTCGACTAGCGGGGGCCTGGGGAGCGCGCAGTATTTT.